Following are 32 T cell receptor beta chains from one sample sequenced in a study of human T cells and chemical hapten exposure. Documented time point: healthy volunteer bleed at 6 weeks. Sequencing started from total RNA isolated from unfractionated whole blood. TCRdb analysed the RACE reads with MiXCR anew, one entry per CDR3 protein. Of fewer than 85,000 distinct CDR3 sequences listed, 7% to 9% are singletons. Input material: whole blood. The source is a male donor in good health. Some clones in this sample may be carry-over from other donors' samples.

This clonotype was picked up a small number of times. V gene TRBV14 combines with J gene TRBJ1-1; no reliable D call. Germline values: CDR1 SGHDN, CDR2 FVKESK. The CDR3 length is 13 residues. The germline V and J ends were trimmed by 1 base and 5 bases, with 8 bases remaining between them. The CDR3 sequence: CASSQVGGTEAFF. The CDR3 region has the DNA TGTGCCAGCAGCCAAGTAGGTGGGACTGAAGCTTTCTTT.

Ten or more counts support this clonotype. One junction end does not reproduce the germline sequence, and a read error may be involved. This chain uses TRBV5-6 with TRBJ1-1, with 7 bases lining up with TRBD1. CDR1 and CDR2 from the germline V gene are SGHDT and YYEEEE. The CDR3 covers 12 residues. Written as DNA, the CDR3 is TGTGCCAGCAGCCTTACAGGGGCCGCACGGCTCTTT. Translating it yields CASSLTGAARLF.

This clonotype appeared a few times. J is TRBJ2-5 and V is TRBV14; TRBD2 matches at 8 bases. The germline V gene has CDR1 SGHDN and CDR2 FVKESK. The CDR3 contains 17 residues. V lost 0 bases, J lost 5 bases, and 11 bases stayed unmatched. CDR3 nucleotide sequence: TGTGCCAGCAGCCAAGATCTAGGACTAGCCCGGAGGGAGACCCAGTACTTC. Its translation is CASSQDLGLARRETQYF.

The rearrangement links TRBV6-1 to TRBJ2-5, with 9 bases lining up with TRBD1. This CDR3 region has 16 residues. Germline CDR1 and CDR2: MNHNS and SASEGT. The ends lost 4 bases at V and 10 bases at J; junction bases unmatched: 16. CDR3 protein: CASSGQTGGLYGSQYF. CDR3 coding DNA: TGTGCCAGCAGTGGGCAGACAGGGGGACTATATGGGAGCCAGTACTTC.

In this sample, this clonotype turned up a few times. The J gene is TRBJ1-2, the V gene TRBV20-1, with D perhaps TRBD1 (6 bases). Germline V CDR1 and CDR2: DFQATT, SNEGSKA (reference sequence). The germline V and J ends were trimmed by 2 bases and 6 bases, with 7 bases remaining between them. This CDR3 spans 11 amino acids. CDR3 sequence (DNA): TGCAGTGCTAGACACAGGGATGGCTACACCTTC. Protein product: CSARHRDGYTF.

This clonotype was counted at least ten times. V gene TRBV20-1 combines with J gene TRBJ2-1; the D gene could be TRBD1 or TRBD2 (5 bases each). The germline CDR1 and CDR2 sequences are DFQATT and SNEGSKA (reference sequence). The V end was cut by 1 base, the J end by 4 bases, with 14 bases between. The CDR3 runs 15 residues. Here the CDR3 DNA reads TGCAGTGCTAGAGGTGGGGGACCACGATACAATGAGCAGTTCTTC. This codes for CSARGGGPRYNEQFF.

This clonotype was seen only a few times. The genes are TRBV6-6 and TRBJ2-1, with D possibly TRBD1 on 5 matching bases. This CDR3 contains 15 residues. V was pared by 6 bases and J by 4 bases, with 16 bases between. In germline, CDR1 is MNHNY, CDR2 SVGAGI (reference sequence). As DNA, the CDR3 is TGTGCCAGCAGAACCAGACAGTCGCAATACAATGAGCAGTTCTTC. It codes for CASRTRQSQYNEQFF.

This chain connects TRBV4-1 to TRBJ1-3; D unresolved. V was cut by 3 bases and J by 0 bases, with 12 bases left in between. The CDR3 totals 16 residues. In germline, CDR1 is MGHRA, CDR2 YSYEKL. CDR3 DNA sequence: TGCGCCAGCAGCCATCCCGAAGTGGACTCTGGAAACACCATATATTTT. Amino acids: CASSHPEVDSGNTIYF.

The J gene is TRBJ2-1, the V gene TRBV4-1, with TRBD2 identical over 8 bases. The CDR3 loop spans 15 amino acids. Germline V gene data show CDR1 as MGHRA and CDR2 as YSYEKL. J was trimmed by 4 bases and V by 5 bases; bases with no gene match: 7. CDR3 in amino acids: CASSITSGVYNEQFF. CDR3 sequence (DNA): TGCGCCAGCAGCATAACTAGCGGAGTATACAATGAGCAGTTCTTC.

This clonotype has only a few counts. The CDR3 spells CASSQGAGRGEKLFF. The CDR3 DNA is TGCGCCAGCAGCCAAGGGGCCGGGAGAGGTGAAAAACTGTTTTTT. The chain carries TRBV4-1 and TRBJ1-4; D remains ambiguous. Trimming took 1 base from V and 7 from J, leaving 13 bases between them. The CDR3 totals 15 residues. Germline-derived CDR1 and CDR2 are MGHRA and YSYEKL.

This clonotype occurred a few times. The V and J genes are TRBV4-1 and TRBJ1-5, with D unresolved. Per the germline V gene, CDR1 is MGHRA and CDR2 is YSYEKL. Trimming pared 3 bases from V and 4 bases from J, leaving 4 bases between. There are 12 residues in the CDR3. The DNA for the CDR3 is TGCGCCAGCAGCCAGACTAATCAGCCCCAGCATTTT. Residues: CASSQTNQPQHF.

The chain combines TRBV7-8 with TRBJ2-4, with D uncertain. V was clipped by 3 bases and J by 2 bases, with 8 bases between them. Germline V gene lookup returns CDR1 SGHVS and CDR2 FQNEAQ. The CDR3 totals 14 residues. The CDR3 is CASSLRWTKNIQYF. CDR3 DNA sequence: TGTGCCAGCAGCTTGCGGTGGACCAAAAACATTCAGTACTTC.

V and J are TRBV7-9 and TRBJ1-6; D gene ambiguous. The V gene lost 6 bases and the J gene lost 7 bases, with 7 bases spanning the gap. The germline V gene encodes CDR1 SEHNR and CDR2 FQNEAQ (reference sequence). This CDR3 has 12 amino acids. CDR3 nucleotides: TGTGCCAGCAGGGGTGGGAATTCACCCCTCCACTTT. Protein sequence: CASRGGNSPLHF.

The chain couples TRBV5-1 to TRBJ2-3, with D tentatively TRBD2 (5 bases). Trimming removed 1 base from V and 2 bases from J, with 8 bases in between. The CDR3 length is 14 residues. Germline V gene data show CDR1 as SGHRS and CDR2 as YFSETQ. CDR3: CASSLIGDTDTQYF. The CDR3 DNA reads TGCGCCAGCAGCTTGATCGGGGACACAGATACGCAGTATTTT.

This clonotype was seen a few times. The rearrangement joins TRBV3-1 to TRBJ2-2; 8 bases line up with TRBD1. Trimming removed 4 bases from V and 1 base from J; junction bases left unmatched: 8. This CDR3 is built from 17 residues. CDR1 is LGHDT, CDR2 YNNKEL, per germline (reference sequence). The CDR3 coding sequence is TGTGCCAGCAGCCGGGAAACCGGGACAGGGAACACCGGGGAGCTGTTTTTT. This translates into CASSRETGTGNTGELFF. The full variable domain, completed using reference TRBV3-1 and TRBJ2-2, is DTAVSQTPKYLVTQMGNDKSIKCEQNLGHDTMYWYKQDSKKFLKIMFSYNNKELIINETVPNRFSPKSPDKAHLNLHINSLELGDSAVYFCASSRETGTGNTGELFFGEGSRLTVL.

This clonotype was recorded at least ten times. The chain uses TRBV7-6 and TRBJ2-5; unclear D gene. The germline V gene has CDR1 SGHVS and CDR2 FNYEAQ. The V end was cut by 1 base, the J end by 7 bases, with 16 bases between. The CDR3 contains 15 residues. The CDR3 nucleotides are TGTGCCAGCAGCTTAGGACGCTTGACGTCCGGGACCCAGTACTTC. Protein sequence: CASSLGRLTSGTQYF.

CDR3 loop: CASSYGTSGSQETQYF. CDR3 coding DNA: TGCGCCAGCAGCTACGGGACTAGCGGGAGCCAAGAGACCCAGTACTTC. This rearrangement joins TRBV5-1 to TRBJ2-5; TRBD2 matches at 14 bases. Germline CDR1 is SGHRS and CDR2 is YFSETQ. The junction had 2 bases not matched to a gene; V was cut back by 3 bases and J by 1 base. This CDR3 comprises 16 residues.

There are many counts of this clonotype. The chain is built from TRBV19 and TRBJ1-5, with a possible D match to TRBD1 (6 bases). Germline-derived CDR1 and CDR2 are LNHDA and SQIVND (reference sequence). Trimming stripped 3 bases from V and 5 bases from J, with 8 bases between. This CDR3 contains 13 residues. The CDR3, as DNA: TGTGCCAGTAGTATCGGGGGGCATCAGCCCCAGCATTTT. As protein: CASSIGGHQPQHF.

The CDR3 sequence is CASSQPGAGANYGYTF. The CDR3 DNA is TGTGCCAGCAGCCAACCAGGGGCTGGGGCTAACTATGGCTACACCTTC. This chain links TRBV16 with TRBJ1-2, with D possibly being TRBD1 (6 bases). CDR1 KGHSY and CDR2 FQNENV come from the germline V gene. The V and J ends lost 2 bases and 0 bases respectively, with 13 bases between them. The CDR3 extends over 16 amino acids.

The chain joins TRBV5-4 to TRBJ1-4, with TRBD1 as a possible D gene (5 bases). This CDR3 comprises 14 residues. Germline V gene data show CDR1 as SGHNT and CDR2 as YYREEE (reference sequence). V lost 1 base, J lost 7 bases, and 11 bases lay in between. The CDR3 region has the DNA TGTGCCAGCAGCTTGCAGGGAGGCGGTGAAAAACTGTTTTTT. It translates to CASSLQGGGEKLFF.

In its sample, this clonotype was seen a few times. This chain joins TRBV12-3 or TRBV12-4 and TRBJ2-6, with D maybe TRBD1 (6 bases). V shed 6 bases and J shed 3 bases, with 15 bases lying between them. CDR3 length: 16 residues. DNA for the CDR3: TGTGCCAGCAGATCCAGGGGAGCGGATGGGGCCAACGTCCTGACTTTC. This sequence encodes CASRSRGADGANVLTF.

This chain's CDR3 is CAIGDRTDTQYF. In DNA, the CDR3 is TGTGCCATCGGGGACCGGACAGATACGCAGTATTTT. The chain recombines TRBV10-3 with TRBJ2-3; D may match TRBD1 or TRBD2 (5 bases each). Germline V gene sequence: CDR1 ENHRY, CDR2 SYGVKD. V lost 8 bases to trimming and J lost 3 bases, with 9 bases between them. This CDR3 is 12 amino acids long.

There are a few counts of this clonotype. As DNA, the CDR3 is TGTGCCAGCCGACTAGCGAGCTCCTACGAGCAGTACTTC. It translates to CASRLASSYEQYF. The chain combines TRBV19 with TRBJ2-7; 8 nucleotides match TRBD2. Trimming took 9 bases from V and 0 from J; bases not matched to a gene: 4. Germline values: CDR1 LNHDA, CDR2 SQIVND (reference sequence). The CDR3 extends over 13 amino acids.

The gene calls are TRBV5-1 and TRBJ2-2; 8 bases match TRBD2. CDR3 length: 15 amino acids. Germline V gives CDR1 SGHRS, CDR2 YFSETQ. Trimming cost V 5 bases and J 1 base; bases outside gene matches: 4. The CDR3 nucleotides are TGCGCCAGCAGTCCAGGGACTAGGAACACCGGGGAGCTGTTTTTT. Translated: CASSPGTRNTGELFF.

This clonotype has only a few counts. The chain uses TRBV2 and TRBJ1-1; no clear D gene. The CDR3 is made up of 14 amino acids. Germline V lookup: CDR1 SNHLY, CDR2 FYNNEI. V was cut by 2 bases and J by 1 base, with 8 bases left in between. CDR3 amino acids: CASSESSGNTEAFF. In nucleotides, the CDR3 is TGTGCCAGCAGTGAATCCTCCGGGAACACTGAAGCTTTCTTT.

This clonotype was found a few times. V and J are TRBV12-3 or TRBV12-4 and TRBJ2-4; 7 bases align to TRBD1. CDR3 size: 14 residues. V lost 7 bases and J lost 6; bases outside the gene matches: 9. For the CDR3, the DNA is TGTGCCAGCACCTTAGGGACAGCTTTAAACATTCAGTACTTC. Its translation is CASTLGTALNIQYF.

The V and J genes are TRBV5-6 and TRBJ2-7; D gene ambiguous. The V gene's germline CDR1 is SGHDT and CDR2 YYEEEE. V was clipped by 3 bases and J by 8 bases, with 24 bases between them. The CDR3 totals 16 residues. This CDR3 reads CASSYPSGRPVRKQYF. The CDR3 nucleotides are TGTGCCAGCAGCTACCCGTCTGGGCGGCCCGTAAGGAAGCAGTACTTC.

This clonotype occurred many times. The V gene is TRBV7-7, the J gene TRBJ2-1, with TRBD2 matching 7 bases. The germline V gene encodes CDR1 SSHAT and CDR2 FNYEAQ (reference sequence). The length of the CDR3 is 16 residues. Germline trimming cut 4 bases from V and 8 bases from J; bases unmatched to any gene: 14. The CDR3, as DNA: TGTGCCAGCAGCTACAGACTAGCCGAGAGTGGGTATGAGCAGTTCTTC. It translates to CASSYRLAESGYEQFF.

The chain has TRBV7-2 and TRBJ1-5; D call uncertain. Per the germline V gene, CDR1 is SGHTA and CDR2 is FQGNSA. This CDR3 spans 13 amino acids. With 0 bases removed from V and 4 bases from J, the gap between germline ends came to 4 bases. The CDR3 DNA reads TGTGCCAGCAGCTTAGCCCGAAATCAGCCCCAGCATTTT. Protein: CASSLARNQPQHF.

The V call is TRBV5-5, the J call TRBJ2-4; 11 bases fit TRBD1. CDR1 and CDR2 from the germline V gene are SGHKS and YYEKEE (reference sequence). The CDR3 consists of 17 residues. V dropped 0 bases and J dropped 0; count of bases not matched to a gene: 2. CDR3 DNA sequence: TGTGCCAGCAGCTTGGTGGGGACAGGGGGAGCCAAAAACATTCAGTACTTC. It yields the protein CASSLVGTGGAKNIQYF.

This clonotype was found many times. This chain links TRBV5-5 with TRBJ2-7, with D possibly being TRBD2 (5 bases). Germline-derived CDR1 and CDR2 are SGHKS and YYEKEE (reference sequence). V was cut by 0 bases and J by 5 bases, with 12 bases left in between. The CDR3 has 14 amino acids. The CDR3 spells CASSLAPTGNEQYF. The DNA of the CDR3 is TGTGCCAGCAGCTTGGCCCCGACCGGGAACGAGCAGTACTTC.

J is TRBJ2-1 and V is TRBV3-1; TRBD1 matches 7 bases. The CDR3 has 14 residues. From germline, CDR1 is LGHDT and CDR2 YNNKEL (reference sequence). With V trimmed by 1 base and J by 9 bases, 6 bases remained unmatched. The CDR3 DNA follows: TGTGCCAGCAGCCAAGTATCCAACAGGGGTGAGCAGTTCTTC. This translates into CASSQVSNRGEQFF.